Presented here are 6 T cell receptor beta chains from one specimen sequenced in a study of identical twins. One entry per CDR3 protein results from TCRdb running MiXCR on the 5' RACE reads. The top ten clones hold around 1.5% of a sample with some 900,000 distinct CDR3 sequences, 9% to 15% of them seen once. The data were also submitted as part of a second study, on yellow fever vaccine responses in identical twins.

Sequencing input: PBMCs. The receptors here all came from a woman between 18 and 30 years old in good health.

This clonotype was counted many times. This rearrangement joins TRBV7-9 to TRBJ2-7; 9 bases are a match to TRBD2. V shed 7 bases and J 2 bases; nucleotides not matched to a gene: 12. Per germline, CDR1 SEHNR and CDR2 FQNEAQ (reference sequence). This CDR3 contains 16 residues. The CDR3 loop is CASTFSRTSETYEQYF. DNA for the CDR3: TGTGCCAGCACCTTCTCTAGGACTAGCGAGACCTACGAGCAGTACTTC.

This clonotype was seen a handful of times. The CDR3 loop reads CASSLGGRAGEQFF. CDR3 sequence (DNA): TGTGCCAGCAGTTTAGGCGGGAGGGCCGGTGAGCAGTTCTTC. The chain links TRBV27 to TRBJ2-1; 9 bases are shared with TRBD2. CDR3 length equals 14 residues. J lost 9 bases, V lost 2 bases, and 5 bases had no gene match. The germline V gene encodes CDR1 MNHEY and CDR2 SMNVEV (reference sequence).

The CDR3 loop reads CAISAPGLAGVEQYF. Here the CDR3 DNA reads TGTGCCATCAGTGCCCCGGGACTAGCGGGAGTCGAGCAGTACTTC. The chain carries TRBV10-3 and TRBJ2-7; 14 nucleotides agree with TRBD2. Germline-derived CDR1 and CDR2 are ENHRY and SYGVKD. Trimming cost V 4 bases and J 6 bases; bases outside gene matches: 5. CDR3 length equals 15 residues.

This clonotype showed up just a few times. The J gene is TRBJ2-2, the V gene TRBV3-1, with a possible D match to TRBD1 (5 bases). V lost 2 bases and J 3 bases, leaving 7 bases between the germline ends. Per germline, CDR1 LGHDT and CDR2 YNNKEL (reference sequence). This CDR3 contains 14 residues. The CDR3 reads CASSQRQYTGELFF. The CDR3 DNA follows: TGTGCCAGCAGCCAACGACAGTACACCGGGGAGCTGTTTTTT.

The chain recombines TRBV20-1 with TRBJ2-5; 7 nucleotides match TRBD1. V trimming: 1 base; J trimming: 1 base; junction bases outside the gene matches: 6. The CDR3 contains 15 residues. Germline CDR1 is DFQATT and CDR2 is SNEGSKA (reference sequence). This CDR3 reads CSARVVSGGQETQYF. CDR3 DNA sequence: TGCAGTGCTAGAGTAGTTTCAGGGGGCCAAGAGACCCAGTACTTC.

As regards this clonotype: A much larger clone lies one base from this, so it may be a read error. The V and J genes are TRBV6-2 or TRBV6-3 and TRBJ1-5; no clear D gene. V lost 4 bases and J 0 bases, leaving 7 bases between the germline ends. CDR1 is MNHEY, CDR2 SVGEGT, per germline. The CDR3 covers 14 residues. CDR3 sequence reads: CASSLQYSNQPQHF. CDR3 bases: TGTGCCAGCAGTTTACAGTATAGCAATCAGCCCCAGCATTTT.